Listed here are 5 T cell receptor beta chains from one sample, sequenced in a study of T cells after yellow fever vaccination. One entry per CDR3 protein results from TCRdb running MiXCR on the 5' RACE reads. The sample has 500,000 to 650,000 distinct CDR3 sequences, approximately 13% seen once. This material consisted of PBMCs, taken on the day of the yellow fever booster vaccination. The receptors here all came from a man aged 25 to 40 who received the YFV17D yellow fever vaccine.

This clonotype has only a few counts. V is TRBV24-1 and J is TRBJ2-1, with D possibly being TRBD2 (5 bases). The V end lost 5 bases, the J end lost 0 bases, and 16 bases lay between the germline ends. This CDR3 comprises 17 residues. CDR1 is KGHDR and CDR2 is SFDVKD in the germline V gene. CDR3 sequence (DNA): TGTGCCACCAGTGGGGGTGCGGGCGAGAGCTCCTACAATGAGCAGTTCTTC. As protein: CATSGGAGESSYNEQFF.

The table lists this clonotype with a few counts. The chain joins TRBV6-2 or TRBV6-3 to TRBJ2-3, with a possible D match to TRBD1 (6 bases). Per the germline V gene, CDR1 is MNHEY and CDR2 is SVGEGT. The CDR3 is 14 amino acids. Trimming stripped 0 bases from V and 5 bases from J, with 9 bases between. The chain's CDR3 is CASSYSKGEDTQYF. In DNA form, the CDR3 reads TGTGCCAGCAGTTACTCGAAGGGGGAAGATACGCAGTATTTT.

This clonotype has just a few counts. V and J are TRBV4-3 and TRBJ2-5; TRBD2 is a possible D gene (6 bases). The CDR3 is made up of 15 amino acids. V lost 4 bases, J lost 2 bases, and 14 bases lay in between. Looked up from germline, CDR1 is LGHNA and CDR2 is YSLEER. The CDR3 DNA sequence: TGCGCCAGCAGCCCGGGACTTGGCGCTCAAGAGACCCAGTACTTC. Its protein product is CASSPGLGAQETQYF.

The chain couples TRBV6-1 to TRBJ2-5; D not resolved. Germline CDR1 MNHNS, CDR2 SASEGT. CDR3 size: 15 residues. V lost 5 bases, J lost 2 bases, and 15 bases lay in between. CDR3 residues: CASSQQYMEQETQYF. CDR3 bases: TGTGCCAGCAGTCAACAATATATGGAGCAAGAGACCCAGTACTTC.

This clonotype was counted a few times. The rearrangement uses TRBV5-4 and TRBJ2-3, with 9 nucleotides matching TRBD1. V lost 5 bases and J lost 6; bases outside the gene matches: 4. The CDR3 covers 13 residues. The germline CDR1 and CDR2 sequences are SGHNT and YYREEE (reference sequence). The CDR3 sequence is CASRLTGGDTQYF. For the CDR3, the DNA is TGTGCCAGCAGGTTGACAGGGGGTGATACGCAGTATTTT.